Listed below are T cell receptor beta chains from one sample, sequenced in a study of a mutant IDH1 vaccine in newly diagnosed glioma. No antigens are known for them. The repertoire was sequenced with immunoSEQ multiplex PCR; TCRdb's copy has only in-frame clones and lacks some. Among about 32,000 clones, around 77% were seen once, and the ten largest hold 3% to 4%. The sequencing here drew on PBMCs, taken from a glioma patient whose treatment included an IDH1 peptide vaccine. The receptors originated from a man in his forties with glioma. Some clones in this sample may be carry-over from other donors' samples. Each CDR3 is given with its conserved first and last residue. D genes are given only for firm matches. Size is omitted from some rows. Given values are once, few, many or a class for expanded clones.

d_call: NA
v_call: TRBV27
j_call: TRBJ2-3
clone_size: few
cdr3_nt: TGTGCCACCTCTCGGGCGACACAAAGCACAGATACGCAGTATTTT
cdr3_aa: CATSRATQSTDTQYF

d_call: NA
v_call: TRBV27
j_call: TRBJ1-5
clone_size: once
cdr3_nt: TGTGCCAGCAGTTTACGGGGGGGGGTTCAGCCCCAGCATTTT
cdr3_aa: CASSLRGGVQPQHF

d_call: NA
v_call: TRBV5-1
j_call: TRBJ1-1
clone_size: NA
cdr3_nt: TGCGCCAGCAGCTTGGGGGGCCAGAACACTGAAGCTTTCTTT
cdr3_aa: CASSLGGQNTEAFF

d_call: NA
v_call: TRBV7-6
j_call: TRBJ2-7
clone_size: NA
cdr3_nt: TGTGCCAGCAGCTTAACGGGCGAGCAGTACTTC
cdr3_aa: CASSLTGEQYF

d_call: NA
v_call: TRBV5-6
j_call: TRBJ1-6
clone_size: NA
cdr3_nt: TGTGCCAGCAGGCGCGAGACCGCGAATTCACCCCTCCACTTT
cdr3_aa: CASRRETANSPLHF

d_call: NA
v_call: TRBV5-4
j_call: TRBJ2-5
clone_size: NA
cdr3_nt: TGTGCCAGCAGCTCCCCGGGACCGACGCAAGAGACCCAGTACTTC
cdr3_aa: CASSSPGPTQETQYF

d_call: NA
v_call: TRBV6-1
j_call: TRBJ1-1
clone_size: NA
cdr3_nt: TGTGCCAGCATTCTGACTGAGGCTAGGGAAGCTTTCTTT
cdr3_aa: CASILTEAREAFF

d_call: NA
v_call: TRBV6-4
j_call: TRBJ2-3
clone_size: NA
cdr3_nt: TGTGCCAGCAGTTTCTCTTCGACTAGTAGGGATACGCAGTATTTT
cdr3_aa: CASSFSSTSRDTQYF

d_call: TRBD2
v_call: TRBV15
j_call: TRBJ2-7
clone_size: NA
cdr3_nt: TGTGCCACCAGCAGAGATCCGCCCGGGACTAGCGGGGGAAGCTACGAGCAGTACTTC
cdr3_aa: CATSRDPPGTSGGSYEQYF

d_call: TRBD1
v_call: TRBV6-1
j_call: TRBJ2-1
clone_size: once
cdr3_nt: TGTGCCAGCAGTGGCCAACCGGGACAGGGATACAATGAGCAGTTCTTC
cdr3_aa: CASSGQPGQGYNEQFF

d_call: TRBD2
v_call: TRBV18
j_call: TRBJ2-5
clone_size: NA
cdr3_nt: TGTGCCAGCTCCCTACTAGCGGGGGGACCCCAAGAGACCCAGTACTTC
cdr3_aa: CASSLLAGGPQETQYF

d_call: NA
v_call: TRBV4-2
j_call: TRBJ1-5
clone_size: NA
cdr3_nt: TGTGCCAGCAGCCCCACACGAGTGAGCAATCAGCCCCAGCATTTT
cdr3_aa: CASSPTRVSNQPQHF

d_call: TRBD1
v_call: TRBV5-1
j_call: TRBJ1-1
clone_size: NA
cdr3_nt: TGCGCCAGCAGCTTGGGGGACAGGGGACAGAACACTGAAGCTTTCTTT
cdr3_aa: CASSLGDRGQNTEAFF

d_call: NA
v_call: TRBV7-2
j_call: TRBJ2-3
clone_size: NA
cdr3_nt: TGTGCCAGCAGCTTAGCCCAATGGGCAGATACGCAGTATTTT
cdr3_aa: CASSLAQWADTQYF

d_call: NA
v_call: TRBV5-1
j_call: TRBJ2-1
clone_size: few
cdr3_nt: TGCGCCAGCAGCTTACCTCCTAGCGATGAGCAGTTCTTC
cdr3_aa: CASSLPPSDEQFF

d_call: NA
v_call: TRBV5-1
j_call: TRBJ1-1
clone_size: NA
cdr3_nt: TGCGCCAGCAGCTTGTGGAGGGCCAGACAAATGAACACTGAAGCTTTCTTT
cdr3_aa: CASSLWRARQMNTEAFF

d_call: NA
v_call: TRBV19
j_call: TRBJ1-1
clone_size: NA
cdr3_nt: TGTGCCAGCCTCAGGGGAGGTATAAACACTGAAGCTTTCTTT
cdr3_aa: CASLRGGINTEAFF

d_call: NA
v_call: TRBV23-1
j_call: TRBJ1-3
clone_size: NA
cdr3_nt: TGCGCCAGCAGTCAGCCCCGCGGGGAGGGAGACTCTGGAAACACCATATATTTT
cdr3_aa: CASSQPRGEGDSGNTIYF

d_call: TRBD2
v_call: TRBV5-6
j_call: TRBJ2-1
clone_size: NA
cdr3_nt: TGTGCCAGCAGCTCTCCCCGGGGGAGGGCATACTACAATGAGCAGTTCTTC
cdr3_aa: CASSSPRGRAYYNEQFF

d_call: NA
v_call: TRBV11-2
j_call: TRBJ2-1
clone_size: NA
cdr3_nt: TGTGCCAGCAGCTCCAGGGGGGGGTGGTTCTTC
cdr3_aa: CASSSRGGWFF

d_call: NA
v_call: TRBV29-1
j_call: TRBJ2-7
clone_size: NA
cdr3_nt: TGCAGCGTCGACGTGAGGCAGGGAGTTGACGAGCAGTACTTC
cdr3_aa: CSVDVRQGVDEQYF

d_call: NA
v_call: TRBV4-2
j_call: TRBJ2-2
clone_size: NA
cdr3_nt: TGTGCCAGCAGCCAAGATCGGGGGAACACCGGGGAGCTGTTTTTT
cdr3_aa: CASSQDRGNTGELFF

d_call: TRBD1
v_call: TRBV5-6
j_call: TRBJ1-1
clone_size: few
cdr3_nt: TGTGCCAGCAGCAGCAGGGGGCTGAACACTGAAGCTTTCTTT
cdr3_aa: CASSSRGLNTEAFF

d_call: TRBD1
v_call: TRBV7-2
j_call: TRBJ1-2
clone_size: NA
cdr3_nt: TGTGCCAGCAGCTCAAGGACAGGGTACGACGGCTACACCTTC
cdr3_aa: CASSSRTGYDGYTF

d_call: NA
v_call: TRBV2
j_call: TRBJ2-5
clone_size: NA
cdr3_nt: TGTGCCAGCAGATATTCAGAGACCCAGTACTTC
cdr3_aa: CASRYSETQYF

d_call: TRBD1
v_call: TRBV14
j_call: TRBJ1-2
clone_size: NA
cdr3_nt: TGTGCCAGCAGCCACCGGGACAGGGATTCGTATGGCTACACCTTC
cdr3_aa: CASSHRDRDSYGYTF

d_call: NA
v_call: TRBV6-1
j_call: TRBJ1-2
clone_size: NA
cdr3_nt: TGTGCCAGCAGGACTCGGGCGGTTTTCTATGGCTACACCTTC
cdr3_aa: CASRTRAVFYGYTF

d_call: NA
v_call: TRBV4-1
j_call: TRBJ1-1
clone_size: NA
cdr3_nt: TGCGCCAGCAGCCAAGAGTCGAGGACGGTGAACACTGAAGCTTTCTTT
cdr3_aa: CASSQESRTVNTEAFF

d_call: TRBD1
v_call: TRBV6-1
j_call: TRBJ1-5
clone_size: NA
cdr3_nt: TGTGCCAGCAGGCGGGACAGGGGAGGCAATCAGCCCCAGCATTTT
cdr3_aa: CASRRDRGGNQPQHF

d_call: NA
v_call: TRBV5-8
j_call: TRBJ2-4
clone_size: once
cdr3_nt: TGTGCCAGCAGCTTCAGACAGCGGATGCAGTACTTC
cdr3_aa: CASSFRQRMQYF

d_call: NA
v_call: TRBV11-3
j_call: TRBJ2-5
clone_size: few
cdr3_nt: TGTGCCAGCAGCTTAGGCCTCAATACTGGTACAGAGACCCAGTACTTC
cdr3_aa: CASSLGLNTGTETQYF

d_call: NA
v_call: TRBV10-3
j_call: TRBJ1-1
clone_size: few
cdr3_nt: TGTGCCATCAGGGGGGACGGGGGGGCGTCGAACACTGAAGCTTTCTTT
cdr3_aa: CAIRGDGGASNTEAFF

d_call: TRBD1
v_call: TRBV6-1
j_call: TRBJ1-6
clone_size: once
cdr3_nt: TGTGCCAGCATCCGGGACAGCGTAAATTCACCCCTCCACTTT
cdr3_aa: CASIRDSVNSPLHF

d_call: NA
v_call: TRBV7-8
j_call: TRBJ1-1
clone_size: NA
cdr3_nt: TGTGCCAGCAGCTTAGCAACAGGCCAAATGAACACTGAAGCTTTCTTT
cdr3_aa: CASSLATGQMNTEAFF

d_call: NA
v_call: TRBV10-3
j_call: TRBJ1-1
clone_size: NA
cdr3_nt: TGTGCCATCAGTGACCTCTGGGTGAACACTGAAGCTTTCTTT
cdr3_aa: CAISDLWVNTEAFF

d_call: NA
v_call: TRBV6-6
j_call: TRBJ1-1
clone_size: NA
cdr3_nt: TGTGCCAGCAGCCGGACCACAGCGAACACTGAAGCTTTCTTT
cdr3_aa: CASSRTTANTEAFF

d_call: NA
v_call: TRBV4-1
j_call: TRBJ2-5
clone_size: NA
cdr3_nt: TGCGCCAGCAGTCTCGTCGGTCCCGTGGGGACCCAGTACTTC
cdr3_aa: CASSLVGPVGTQYF

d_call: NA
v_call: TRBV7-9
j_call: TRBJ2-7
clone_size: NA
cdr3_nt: TGTGCCAGCAGCCCGGTCACGATGGATTTATCCGAGCAGTACTTC
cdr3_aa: CASSPVTMDLSEQYF

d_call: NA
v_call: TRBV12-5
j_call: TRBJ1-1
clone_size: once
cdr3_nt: TGTGCTAGTGGTTTGGTAGCAGGGATCACTGAAGCTTTCTTT
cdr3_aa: CASGLVAGITEAFF

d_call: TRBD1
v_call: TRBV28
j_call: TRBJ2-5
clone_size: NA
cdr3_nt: TGTGCCAGCAGGTCTGTCCAGGGGGCCCGGGAGACCCAGTACTTC
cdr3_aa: CASRSVQGARETQYF

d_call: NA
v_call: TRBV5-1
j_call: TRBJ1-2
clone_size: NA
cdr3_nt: TGCGCCAGCAGCCCAAGATCAAACAGCTTCTATGGCTACACCTTC
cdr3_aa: CASSPRSNSFYGYTF

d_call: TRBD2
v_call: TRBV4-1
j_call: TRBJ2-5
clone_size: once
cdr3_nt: TGCGCCAGCAGCCAAACTAGCGGGGGAAAACGAGGGTACCAAGAGACCCAGTACTTC
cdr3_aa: CASSQTSGGKRGYQETQYF

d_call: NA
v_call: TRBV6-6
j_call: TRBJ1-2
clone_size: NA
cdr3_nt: TGTGCCAGCACTCACCCGGGACGGAACTATGGCTACACCTTC
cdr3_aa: CASTHPGRNYGYTF

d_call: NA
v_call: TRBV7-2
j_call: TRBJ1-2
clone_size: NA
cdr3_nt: TGTGCCAGCAGCTATCAGGGTATTCATGGCTACACCTTC
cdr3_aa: CASSYQGIHGYTF

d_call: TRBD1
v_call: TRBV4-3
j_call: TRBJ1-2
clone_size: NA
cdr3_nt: TGCGCCAGCAGCCCTCGCTTGGGGACAGGCTATGGCTACACCTTC
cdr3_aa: CASSPRLGTGYGYTF

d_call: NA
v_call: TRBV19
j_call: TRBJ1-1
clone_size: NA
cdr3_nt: TGTGCCAGTAGCCCCGCCGGGTTGGCGGCTGTAGCTTTCTTT
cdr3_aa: CASSPAGLAAVAFF

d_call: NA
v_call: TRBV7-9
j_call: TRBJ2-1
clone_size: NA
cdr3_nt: TGTGCCAGCAGCCCCCGGGCTTTCAATGAGCAGTTCTTC
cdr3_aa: CASSPRAFNEQFF

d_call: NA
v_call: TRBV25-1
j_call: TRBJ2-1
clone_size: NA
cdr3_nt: TGTGCCAGCAGTGATATGAATGAGCAGTTCTTC
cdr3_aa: CASSDMNEQFF

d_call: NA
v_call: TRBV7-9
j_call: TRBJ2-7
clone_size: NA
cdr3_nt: TGTGCCAGCAGCTGGGACGGAGAATCCTACGAGCAGTACTTC
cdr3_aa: CASSWDGESYEQYF

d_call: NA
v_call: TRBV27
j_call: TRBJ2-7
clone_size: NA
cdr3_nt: TGTGCCAGCAGTTCGGAGAGGCAGTCCTTCAGGTACTTC
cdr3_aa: CASSSERQSFRYF

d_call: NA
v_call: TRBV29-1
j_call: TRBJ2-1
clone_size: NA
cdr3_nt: TGCAGCGGGGGGGCCAGCATGAATGAGCAGTTCTTC
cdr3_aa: CSGGASMNEQFF

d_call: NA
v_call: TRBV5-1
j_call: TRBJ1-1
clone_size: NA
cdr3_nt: TGCGCCAGCAGCTTGGGTGGCAGCCCGAACACTGAAGCTTTCTTT
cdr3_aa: CASSLGGSPNTEAFF

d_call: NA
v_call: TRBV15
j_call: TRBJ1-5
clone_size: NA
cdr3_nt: TGTGCCACCAGCAGGGACCTATATAGCAATCAGCCCCAGCATTTT
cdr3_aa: CATSRDLYSNQPQHF

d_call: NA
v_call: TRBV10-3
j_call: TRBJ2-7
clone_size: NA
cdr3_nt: TGTGCCATCGGGGGACTGCACTACGAGCAGTACTTC
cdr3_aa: CAIGGLHYEQYF